This T cell receptor (beta chain) was sequenced during a study of blood T cell repertoires in COVID-19 (dated by TCRdb to 2018 to 2021). Context from the whole study: Collaborator samples came from the United States, Italy and Spain and covered acute and convalescent phases of COVID-19. Where HLA class I and class II types were available, the types were taken from metadata supplied by the sample provider, not from assay-based typing. Nearly every sample came with metadata listing a de-identified subject ID, COVID-19 status, age in years and sex. The material from the prospective study consisted of cDNA or gDNA derived from T cells, B-cell-depleted T cells, or PBMCs. Samples came from the ongoing ImmuneRACE study (first 160 participants) plus 1,254 subjects from 6 global collaborators. The repertoires were made available in a free public database intended to serve as a resource for research on the immune response to SARS-CoV-2. Deeply sampled blood TCRbeta repertoires from subjects exposed to, actively infected with, or recovered from COVID-19 were included in the dataset.

Reading the germline V gene gives CDR1 SGHRS and CDR2 YFSETQ. V lost 4 bases and J lost 1 base, and the count of bases not matched to a germline gene is 5. The CDR3 sequence holds 15 residues, the cysteine and phenylalanine included. The CDR3 DNA has 45 bases and is translated from base 1. The collaborating institutions used their own protocols to collect whole blood in K2EDTA tubes. For TCRbeta analysis, collaborator samples were shipped as frozen whole blood, as isolated PBMCs, or as DNA extracted from either sample type. Findings and caveats that apply to the study as a whole: Clinical and demographic metadata were provided uncurated, with the amount varying by source and participant.

Comments on this clone: The target of this receptor is not known. Base qualities are not provided; no much larger clone lies one nucleotide away.

The immunoSEQ Assay, a bias-controlled multiplex PCR, was used to amplify TCRbeta CDR3 regions from genomic DNA. Under the source paper's analysis protocol: Within the assay, amplification of reference gene primers was used to estimate how many nucleated cells each sample contained. Sequence reads were collapsed and filtered to measure the absolute abundance of every unique TCRbeta CDR3 rearrangement. Productive Simpson clonality was computed per sample as the square root of Simpson's diversity index over productive rearrangements. As stored in TCRdb, this immuneACCESS dataset retains in-frame rearrangements with V and J assigned. A fraction of the clones does not appear; measured against another copy, unresolved V genes explain less than half of the discrepancy, and the remainder lacks a known reason. D and trimming come from the DNA, and the V and J calls and clone size come from that table. The sample profile shows about 160,000 clones; roughly 93% of them were found once. The ten most abundant clones make up 3.5% to 5% of the sample.

The TCR originated in a woman between 45 and 65 years old with acute or convalescent COVID-19. Sequences were obtained from peripheral blood. The receptor chain draws on TRBV5-1 and TRBJ1-1; 9 central nucleotides agree with TRBD1. The CDR3 protein is CASSGGDRANTEAFF. The nucleotide sequence reads as follows: TGCGCCAGCAGCGGAGGGGACAGGGCGAACACTGAAGCTTTCTTT.